The clone carrying this T cell receptor (beta chain) was seen ten or more times. RNA transcripts yielded amplified TCR beta CDR3 regions. HTBI primers were employed in first-round RT-PCR, then a second-round multiplex PCR followed. TCRdb re-called the multiplex PCR reads through MiXCR, storing one row per CDR3 protein. This sample has a few hundred thousand distinct CDR3 sequences, with 15% to 17% found just once. PBMCs were density-gradient isolated from around 11 ml fresh blood. V was cut by 3 bases and J by 1 base, with 12 bases left in between. Germline values: CDR1 KGHDR, CDR2 SFDVKD. This CDR3 comprises 16 residues. These data originate in a study of Graves' ophthalmopathy and Graves' hyperthyroidism.

The sequenced sample was peripheral blood. V gene TRBV24-1 combines with J gene TRBJ1-3, with D maybe TRBD1 (5 bases). The origin of this receptor is a woman in her late teens or twenties with stable Graves' hyperthyroidism. The CDR3 loop is CATSDPGTSSGNTIYF. The CDR3 coding sequence is TGTGCCACCAGTGATCCAGGGACGTCATCTGGAAACACCATATATTTT.